The 10 T cell receptor beta chains given below trace back to one sample, sequenced in a study of T-cell reconstitution after alpha-beta-depleted transplantation in children. Researchers prepared the TCRbeta library using unique molecular identifiers, the study reports. TCRdb re-derived calls from the PCR reads in MiXCR, one entry per CDR3 protein. The data hold roughly 45,000 distinct CDR3 sequences, with 7.5% to 10% observed a single time. The sample consisted of PBMCs, mostly from graft donor cells, taken 60 days after TCRalphabeta/CD19-depleted stem cell transplant. These receptors originate from a male patient between 2 and 10 years old who had a stem cell transplant for chronic granulomatous disease, so the T cells may come from the graft donor.

This clonotype has a count of ten or more. The J gene is TRBJ2-1, the V gene TRBV7-9, with D unclear. CDR3 size: 16 residues. Germline V gives CDR1 SEHNR, CDR2 FQNEAQ (reference sequence). Trimming stripped 5 bases from V and 2 bases from J, with 16 bases between. The CDR3: CASSHLTARPYNEQFF. CDR3 coding DNA: TGTGCCAGCAGCCACCTAACGGCAAGACCCTACAATGAGCAGTTCTTC.

This clonotype occurred many times. V gene TRBV15 combines with J gene TRBJ2-1, with D tentatively TRBD1 (6 bases). CDR1 LNHNV and CDR2 YYDKDF come from the germline V gene (reference sequence). The CDR3 consists of 13 residues. The germline V and J ends were trimmed by 4 bases and 5 bases, with 9 bases remaining between them. For the CDR3, the DNA is TGTGCCACCAGCAACAGGGTCAACAATGAGCAGTTCTTC. Encoded protein: CATSNRVNNEQFF.

V usage is TRBV5-4 and J usage is TRBJ2-3, with 7 bases that match TRBD2. The CDR3 spans 14 residues. Germline lookup yields CDR1 SGHNT and CDR2 YYREEE (reference sequence). After removal of 4 bases from V and 0 bases from J, the junction contained 2 bases not matched to a gene. CDR3: CASSVGLSTDTQYF. Here the CDR3 DNA reads TGTGCCAGCAGCGTGGGACTAAGCACAGATACGCAGTATTTT.

This clonotype has at least ten counts. The chain recombines TRBV9 with TRBJ2-1; D is unclear. V was cut by 4 bases and J by 4 bases, with 12 bases left in between. Per germline, CDR1 SGDLS and CDR2 YYNGEE. This CDR3 has 14 residues. CDR3 residues: CASSPRYLYNEQFF. Written as DNA, the CDR3 is TGTGCCAGCAGCCCGCGGTATTTATACAATGAGCAGTTCTTC.

This clonotype was detected a few times. CDR3 sequence: CASSQESRGGYGYTF. As DNA, the CDR3 is TGCGCCAGCAGCCAAGAGTCCAGGGGTGGCTATGGCTACACCTTC. The V call is TRBV4-3, the J call TRBJ1-2, with D possibly being TRBD1 (6 bases). The CDR3 covers 15 residues. CDR1 and CDR2 (germline): LGHNA, YSLEER. Deletions cut 0 bases from V and 4 bases from J, with 12 bases between.

This clonotype was observed many times. This chain links TRBV27 with TRBJ2-1, with 7 bases fitting TRBD1. Losses at the gene ends were 4 bases for V and 2 bases for J; bases not matched to a gene: 2. This CDR3 is 14 amino acids long. Germline values: CDR1 MNHEY, CDR2 SMNVEV (reference sequence). The CDR3 nucleotides read TGTGCCAGCAGTTATGGACAGGCCTACAATGAGCAGTTCTTC. Translation: CASSYGQAYNEQFF.

Many counts were recorded for this clonotype. This chain joins TRBV5-1 and TRBJ2-2; D tentatively reads TRBD1 or TRBD2 (5 bases each). V was pared by 1 base and J by 6 bases, with 13 bases between. The germline gives CDR1 SGHRS, CDR2 YFSETQ. The CDR3 has 15 residues. The CDR3 DNA sequence: TGCGCCAGCAGCTTGCGGGGCTTGGTGGCCGGGGAGCTGTTTTTT. Its translation: CASSLRGLVAGELFF.

This CDR3 is CASSWYRDRVLNTEAFF. The CDR3 bases are TGTGCCAGCAGTTGGTACCGGGACAGGGTATTGAACACTGAAGCTTTCTTT. V usage is TRBV28 and J usage is TRBJ1-1; 9 bases match TRBD1. Germline V lookup: CDR1 MDHEN, CDR2 SYDVKM. The trim removed 4 bases at V and 0 bases at J, leaving 9 bases unmatched. This CDR3 region has 17 residues.

This clonotype was observed at least ten times. CDR3 sequence reads: CAISPTSSGLTDTQYF. CDR3 in DNA: TGTGCCATCAGTCCGACTTCTAGCGGACTCACAGATACGCAGTATTTT. The chain combines TRBV10-3 with TRBJ2-3; TRBD2 agrees at 7 bases. CDR3 size: 16 residues. The V gene's germline CDR1 is ENHRY and CDR2 SYGVKD. The junction had 10 bases not matched to a gene; V was cut back by 5 bases and J by 2 bases.

This clonotype was found a few times. The rearrangement links TRBV5-1 to TRBJ2-1; TRBD2 agrees at 8 bases. Germline assignment: CDR1 SGHRS and CDR2 YFSETQ. The J segment lost 5 bases and the V segment lost 2 bases, leaving 0 bases of the junction unmatched. The CDR3 runs to 13 residues. The CDR3: CASSFSGNNEQFF. The CDR3 DNA reads as TGCGCCAGCAGCTTTAGCGGGAACAATGAGCAGTTCTTC.